This TCR beta chain was captured in a study of shared clonotypes between healthy human individuals. Germline lookup yields CDR1 LGHNA and CDR2 YNFKEQ. With V trimmed by 1 base and J by 1 base, 9 bases remained unmatched. The CDR3 has 18 residues. Worth noting for this clone: Its cognate antigen is unknown.

This table comes from immunoSEQ multiplex PCR, and its TCRdb copy is limited to in-frame clones, with some not included. The sample comprises about 1.5 million clones, roughly 96% of which are singletons, and approximately 1% rests with the top ten. Study-level results: Tissue TCR repertoires likely differ from these blood-only repertoires. A handful of donors showed sharing of approximately 5% of naive CD4 clonotypes. A reduction in generation probabilities was seen for non-shared clonotypes relative to those shared by all four donors. How much donors shared clonotypes was expected to be affected by sequencing depth.

The sequencing sample was made of naive CD4+ T cells sorted from blood. Described subset: CD45RA+ positively selected. This clonotype was obtained from a man aged 30 to 45 in good health. The V call is TRBV4-2, the J call TRBJ2-3; 9 nucleotides align to TRBD2. The CDR3 DNA is TGTGCCAGCAGCCAAGTTTCTGGCGGGAGGGAGGGCACAGATACGCAGTATTTT. Translated, it gives CASSQVSGGREGTDTQYF.